This paragraph covers one T cell receptor (beta chain) sequence. Antigen unknown. Primers used in a second PCR of roughly 7 to 11 cycles were a sample-barcoded 5' primer and a J-beta primer mix. Sequencing yielded, for each sample, at least 3 million paired-end reads carrying CDR3. MiXCR was run by TCRdb on the 5' RACE reads, yielding one entry per CDR3 protein. The sample has around 1,900,000 distinct CDR3 sequences, around 42% seen once. Germline assignment: CDR1 SEHNR and CDR2 FQNEAQ (reference sequence). V lost 1 base and J 8 bases, leaving 11 bases between the germline ends. The CDR3 has 13 residues. They isolated at least 6 million PBMCs from each sample. This record comes from a study of blood T cells in healthy people across ages. Broader study findings: With unsorted PBMCs, a conclusive comparison of naive versus antigen-experienced cells was not possible. Calculation of diversity from one million T cells yielded estimates considered to be underestimates.

Sequences were obtained from blood. This chain uses TRBV7-9 with TRBJ1-2; D might be TRBD1 (5 bases). The sequence came from a human donor in good health. This chain's CDR3 is CASSLEPGFGYTF. CDR3 DNA sequence: TGTGCCAGCAGCTTAGAACCAGGGTTCGGCTACACCTTC.